This T cell receptor beta chain comes out of a study of neoadjuvant nivolumab and ipilimumab in lung cancer. V lost 4 bases and J 3 bases, leaving 11 bases between the germline ends. The CDR3 has 14 amino acids. Germline V gene lookup returns CDR1 LGHNA and CDR2 YNFKEQ. As for this clone: Antigen: not known.

Regarding the study as a whole: Pretherapy blood TCR richness correlated positively with resected tumor richness. Resected tumors had greater TCR richness and clonality than uninvolved lung. From pretherapy to surgery, tumor richness and clonality rose with dual therapy.

Clones were read by immunoSEQ multiplex PCR, and TCRdb kept only the in-frame ones, dropping some. The sample consists of under 15,000 clones, approximately 94% of them appearing once. The sample consisted of peripheral blood, taken after neoadjuvant nivolumab, alone or with ipilimumab, at or shortly before surgery. This receptor was identified in an adult with non-small cell lung cancer. V is TRBV4-2 and J is TRBJ2-3; weak D call: TRBD1 (6 bases). CDR3 sequence: CASSRGGQTDTQYF. CDR3 sequence (DNA): TGTGCCAGCAGCCGTGGGGGCCAGACAGATACGCAGTATTTT.